Presented here are 2 T cell receptor beta chains from one specimen sequenced in a study of cytomegalovirus exposure and HLA in healthy donors. PCR involved 60 Vbeta and 13 Jbeta primers. Data came from immunoSEQ multiplex PCR; TCRdb stores just in-frame clones and leaves some out. The data show approximately 130,000 clones, around 79% seen once. Material for sequencing was PBMCs. These receptors all come from a woman aged 35 to 49 in good health and CMV-seronegative.

This sequence joins TRBV19 and TRBJ1-6, with 7 bases lining up with TRBD1. The CDR3 length is 14 residues. Trimming at V came to 3 bases and at J to 9 bases, leaving 5 bases not matched to a gene. In germline, CDR1 is LNHDA, CDR2 SQIVND (reference sequence). CDR3 sequence (DNA): TGTGCCAGTAGTATCGGGCGGGACAGTTCACCCCTCCACTTT. It specifies CASSIGRDSSPLHF.

This chain connects TRBV6-6 to TRBJ1-2; 7 positions match TRBD1. The V segment lost 6 bases and the J segment 4 bases; nucleotides outside the gene matches: 8. From germline, CDR1 is MNHNY and CDR2 SVGAGI (reference sequence). The CDR3 extends over 14 amino acids. CDR3 DNA sequence: TGTGCCAGCAGGGGACAGTCTGAAGGCTATGGCTACACCTTC. It specifies CASRGQSEGYGYTF.